These 6 T cell receptor beta chains came from one sample sequenced in a study of regulatory T cells in long-lasting Graves disease. Documented time point: persistent/refractory GD, antithyroid drugs over 5 years with positive TRAb. The TCR library was made from RNA extracted from PBMCs. Arm-PCR of CDR3 regions and iRepertoire HTBI primers were used to build TCR beta libraries. MiXCR was run by TCRdb on the multiplex PCR reads, yielding one entry per CDR3 protein. This sample carries about 420,000 distinct CDR3 sequences, about a quarter of them seen once, and the ten largest clones take approximately 28%. This sample comprised peripheral blood mononuclear cells (PBMCs), obtained when the disease was refractory, from a patient treated with antithyroid drugs. Every receptor here comes from a female donor with Graves disease.

The chain links TRBV6-2 or TRBV6-3 to TRBJ2-3; D possibly uses TRBD1 or TRBD2 (5 bases each). CDR3 length equals 14 residues. Trimming removed 5 bases at V and 2 bases at J, with 11 bases between. From germline, CDR1 is MNHEY and CDR2 SVGEGT. The CDR3 DNA reads TGTGCCAGCAGTGCTGGGGGTACCACAGATACGCAGTATTTT. This gives the protein CASSAGGTTDTQYF.

This clonotype was recorded at least ten times. The rearrangement joins TRBV20-1 to TRBJ2-7; D is ambiguous. The CDR3 is 13 residues long. Per germline, CDR1 DFQATT and CDR2 SNEGSKA (reference sequence). Trimming took off 4 bases at V and 3 bases at J, with 13 bases between the two ends. The CDR3 sequence: CSATDLGGYEQYF. CDR3 in DNA: TGCAGTGCTACGGACCTGGGCGGCTACGAGCAGTACTTC.

The chain couples TRBV4-1 to TRBJ1-1; D gene ambiguous. V was shortened by 4 bases and J by 6 bases, with 18 bases between the two germline ends. This CDR3 has 15 amino acids. Germline-derived CDR1 and CDR2 are MGHRA and YSYEKL. The CDR3 region has the DNA TGCGCCAGCAGCCCGAGGATTACGGTGGACTCTGAAGCTTTCTTT. Translated: CASSPRITVDSEAFF.

V is TRBV4-1 and J is TRBJ2-2; 9 nucleotides line up with TRBD2. Germline V CDR1 and CDR2: MGHRA, YSYEKL. The length of the CDR3 is 19 residues. Trimming removed 0 bases from V and 5 bases from J; junction bases left unmatched: 13. CDR3 coding DNA: TGCGCCAGCAGCCAAGATGAAGTTGTGAGCGGGAGGCGTACCGGGGAGCTGTTTTTT. Protein sequence: CASSQDEVVSGRRTGELFF.

This clonotype was observed a handful of times. The CDR3 sequence: CASSGQGIIYEQYF. The DNA of the CDR3 is TGTGCCAGCAGCGGACAGGGTATAATCTACGAGCAGTACTTC. V gene TRBV2 combines with J gene TRBJ2-7, with 8 bases matching TRBD1. With 6 bases clipped from V and 3 bases from J, the junction kept 7 bases outside the gene matches. The CDR3 has 14 residues. Germline lookup yields CDR1 SNHLY and CDR2 FYNNEI. The variable domain in full, with the rest retrieved from reference TRBV2 and TRBJ2-7, is EPEVTQTPSHQVTQMGQEVILRCVPISNHLYFYWYRQILGQKVEFLVSFYNNEISEKSEIFDDQFSVERPDGSNFTLKIRSTKLEDSAMYFCASSGQGIIYEQYFGPGTRLTVT.

As for this clonotype: A clone one base away is much larger, so this may be a read error. The rearrangement uses TRBV12-3 or TRBV12-4 and TRBJ2-2; D not resolved. The CDR3 length is 10 residues. The CDR3 is CASSRNTLSF. CDR3 in DNA: TGTGCCAGCAGTCGGAACACGCTGTCTTTT.